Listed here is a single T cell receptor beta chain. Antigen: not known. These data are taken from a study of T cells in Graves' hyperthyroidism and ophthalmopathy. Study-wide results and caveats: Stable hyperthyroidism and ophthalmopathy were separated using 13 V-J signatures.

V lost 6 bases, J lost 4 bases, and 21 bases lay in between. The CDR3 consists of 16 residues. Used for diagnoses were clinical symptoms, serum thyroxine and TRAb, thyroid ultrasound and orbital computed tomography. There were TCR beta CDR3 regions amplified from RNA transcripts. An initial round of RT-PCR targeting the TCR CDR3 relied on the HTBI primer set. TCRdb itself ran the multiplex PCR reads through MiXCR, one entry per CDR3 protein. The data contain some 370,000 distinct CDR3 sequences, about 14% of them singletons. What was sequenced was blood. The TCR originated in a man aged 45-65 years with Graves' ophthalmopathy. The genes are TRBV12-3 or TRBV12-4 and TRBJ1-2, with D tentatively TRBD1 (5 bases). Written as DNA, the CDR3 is TGTGCCAGCAGCTCTCCACCCCCAGGGTCGGTCTATGGCTACACCTTC. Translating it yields CASSSPPPGSVYGYTF.